This TCR beta chain was found in a study of blood T cells in healthy people across ages. The use of a sample-barcoded 5' primer and a J-beta primer mix characterized a second PCR of about 7 to 12 cycles. TCRdb processed the 5' RACE reads anew with MiXCR; each CDR3 protein has one entry. This table has 1.5 million or so distinct CDR3 sequences, roughly 40% appearing once. The V end lost 0 bases, the J end lost 3 bases, and 12 bases lay between the germline ends. The CDR3 is made up of 15 amino acids. Germline V gene sequence: CDR1 SGHRS, CDR2 YFSETQ. The sample comprised blood. This receptor was obtained from a young woman in good health. The chain is built from TRBV5-1 and TRBJ1-1, with D possibly matching TRBD1 (5 bases). CDR3 coding DNA: TGCGCCAGCAGCTTGGCGGGGGATTCGTACACTGAAGCTTTCTTT. This translates into CASSLAGDSYTEAFF.